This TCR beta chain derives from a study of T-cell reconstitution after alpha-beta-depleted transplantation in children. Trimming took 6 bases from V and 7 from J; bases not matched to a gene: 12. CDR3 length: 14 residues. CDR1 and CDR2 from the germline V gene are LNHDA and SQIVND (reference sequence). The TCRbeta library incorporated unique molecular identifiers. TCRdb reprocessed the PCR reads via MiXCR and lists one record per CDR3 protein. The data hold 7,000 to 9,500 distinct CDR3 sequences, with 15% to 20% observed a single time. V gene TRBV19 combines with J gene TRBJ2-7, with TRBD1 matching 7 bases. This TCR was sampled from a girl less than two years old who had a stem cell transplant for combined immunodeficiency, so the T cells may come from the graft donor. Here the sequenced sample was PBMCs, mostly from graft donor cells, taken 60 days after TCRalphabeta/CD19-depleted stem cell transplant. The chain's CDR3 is CASRRTGRLGEQYF. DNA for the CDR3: TGTGCCAGTAGGAGGACAGGAAGATTGGGGGAGCAGTACTTC.